This T cell receptor (beta chain) is from a study of T cells in Graves' hyperthyroidism and ophthalmopathy. Between the trimmed V and J ends, which lost 6 bases and 6 bases, there was a span of 8 bases. The length of the CDR3 is 12 residues. Looked up from germline, CDR1 is MDHEN and CDR2 is SYDVKM. Template material for amplifying TCR beta CDR3 regions consisted of RNA transcripts. The HTBI primer set served for first-round RT-PCR of the TCR CDR3. MiXCR was run by TCRdb on the multiplex PCR reads, yielding one entry per CDR3 protein. The sample has 700,000 or so distinct CDR3 sequences; 16% are singletons. About this clonotype itself: This may stem from a read error, because a much larger clone lies one nucleotide away.

What was sequenced was blood. The genes are TRBV28 and TRBJ2-2; no definite D call. The receptor was derived from a man between 18 and 29 years old with Graves' hyperthyroidism. CDR3 coding DNA: TGTGCCAGCAGGGGTAACGCCGGGGAGCTGTTTTTT. Its protein is CASRGNAGELFF.